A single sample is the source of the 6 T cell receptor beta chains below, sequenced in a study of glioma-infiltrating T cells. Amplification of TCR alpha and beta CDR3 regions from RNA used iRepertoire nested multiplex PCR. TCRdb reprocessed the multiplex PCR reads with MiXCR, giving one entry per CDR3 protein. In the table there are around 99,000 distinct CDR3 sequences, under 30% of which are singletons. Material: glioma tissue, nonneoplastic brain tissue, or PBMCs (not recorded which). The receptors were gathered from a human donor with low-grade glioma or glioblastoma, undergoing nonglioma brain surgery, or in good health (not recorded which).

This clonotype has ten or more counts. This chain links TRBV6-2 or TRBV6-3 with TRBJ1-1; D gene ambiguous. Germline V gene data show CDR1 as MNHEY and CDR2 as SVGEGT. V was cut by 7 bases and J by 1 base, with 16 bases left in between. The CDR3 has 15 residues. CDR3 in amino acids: CASTIGPRRNTEAFF. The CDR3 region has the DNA TGTGCCAGCACCATAGGGCCCCGGCGGAACACTGAAGCTTTCTTT.

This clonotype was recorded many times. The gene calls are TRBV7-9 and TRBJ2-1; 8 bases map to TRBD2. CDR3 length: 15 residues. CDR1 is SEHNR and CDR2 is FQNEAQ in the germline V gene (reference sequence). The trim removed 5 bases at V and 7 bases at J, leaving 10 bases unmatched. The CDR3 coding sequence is TGTGCCAGCAGCCAGGGGACTAGGAGAAGGAATGAGCAGTTCTTC. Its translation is CASSQGTRRRNEQFF.

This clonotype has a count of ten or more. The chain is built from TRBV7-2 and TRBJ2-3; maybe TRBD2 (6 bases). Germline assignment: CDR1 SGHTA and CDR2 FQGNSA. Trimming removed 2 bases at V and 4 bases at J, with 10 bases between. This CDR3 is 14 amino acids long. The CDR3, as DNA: TGTGCCAGCAGCTTACGAGCGGGCGCAGATACGCAGTATTTT. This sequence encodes CASSLRAGADTQYF.

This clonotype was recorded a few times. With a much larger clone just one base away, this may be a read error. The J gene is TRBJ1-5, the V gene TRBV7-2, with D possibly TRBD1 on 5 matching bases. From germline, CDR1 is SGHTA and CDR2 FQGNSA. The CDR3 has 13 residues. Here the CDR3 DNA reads TGTGCCAGCAACTTAGGGGCAGCTCAGCCCCAGCATTTT. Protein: CASNLGAAQPQHF.

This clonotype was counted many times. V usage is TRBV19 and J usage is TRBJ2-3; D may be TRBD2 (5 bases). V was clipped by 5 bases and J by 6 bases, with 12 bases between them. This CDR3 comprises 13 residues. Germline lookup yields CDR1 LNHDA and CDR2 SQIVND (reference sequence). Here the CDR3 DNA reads TGTGCCAGTAGTGGAGGCCCACGGGATACGCAGTATTTT. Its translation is CASSGGPRDTQYF.

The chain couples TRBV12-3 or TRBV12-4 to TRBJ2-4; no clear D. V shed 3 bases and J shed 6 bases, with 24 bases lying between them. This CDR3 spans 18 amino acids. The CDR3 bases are TGTGCCAGCAGTTTGGGGTATCGGAGCGACCCACGCGGAAACATTCAGTACTTC. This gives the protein CASSLGYRSDPRGNIQYF.